The 12 T cell receptor beta chains below come from one sample, sequenced in a study of Graves' ophthalmopathy and Graves' hyperthyroidism. Amplified material comprised TCR beta CDR3 regions derived from RNA transcripts. The first-round RT-PCR employed HTBI primers together with the Qiagen OneStep RT-PCR kit. A multiplex PCR was then performed as the second round. TCRdb reprocessed the multiplex PCR reads via MiXCR and lists one record per CDR3 protein. The data show approximately 700,000 distinct CDR3 sequences, around 40% seen once. Sequencing was carried out using peripheral blood. The receptors shown here come from an adult man with Graves' ophthalmopathy.

This clonotype was picked up a small number of times. This sequence joins TRBV19 and TRBJ1-1; weak D call: TRBD1 (6 bases). The CDR3 contains 13 residues. The germline V and J ends were trimmed by 9 bases and 4 bases, with 15 bases remaining between them. Germline V gene lookup returns CDR1 LNHDA and CDR2 SQIVND (reference sequence). CDR3 nucleotide sequence: TGTGCCAGCAAACAGGGAGGCGGCACTGAAGCTTTCTTT. The encoded protein is CASKQGGGTEAFF.

On this clonotype: Mismatch with germline at one junction end may stem from a read error. V and J are TRBV10-3 and TRBJ1-5; D uncertain. In germline, CDR1 is ENHRY, CDR2 SYGVKD. This CDR3 is 16 amino acids long. The CDR3 reads CASSYSTPANNQPQHF. The CDR3 nucleotides read TGTGCCAGCAGTTACTCGACCCCAGCCAACAATCAGCCCCAGCATTTT.

This chain links TRBV5-4 with TRBJ1-2, with D maybe TRBD1 (5 bases). The CDR3 totals 16 residues. The germline gives CDR1 SGHNT, CDR2 YYREEE (reference sequence). Deletions cut 3 bases from V and 10 bases from J, with 25 bases between. DNA of the CDR3: TGTGCCAGCAGCTCAATGCCGGGGGTTCAAAGTAGTGACTACACCTTC. Its translation is CASSSMPGVQSSDYTF. Supplemented by reference TRBV5-4 and TRBJ1-2, the full variable domain reads ETGVTQSPTHLIKTRGQQVTLRCSSQSGHNTVSWYQQALGQGPQFIFQYYREEENGRGNFPPRFSGLQFPNYSSELNVNALELDDSALYLCASSSMPGVQSSDYTFGSGTRLTVV.

This clonotype was seen many times. The chain is built from TRBV7-9 and TRBJ1-1; D gene ambiguous. This CDR3 region has 12 residues. V shed 5 bases and J shed 8 bases, with 12 bases lying between them. CDR1 is SEHNR and CDR2 is FQNEAQ in the germline V gene (reference sequence). Written as DNA, the CDR3 is TGTGCCAGCAGCCCGCGGGTGTTGGAAGCTTTCTTT. Translating it yields CASSPRVLEAFF.

The sample holds many counts of this clonotype. The rearrangement links TRBV20-1 to TRBJ2-7, with D possibly TRBD2 on 7 matching bases. The CDR3 has 13 residues. CDR1 is DFQATT, CDR2 SNEGSKA, per germline (reference sequence). CDR3 sequence (DNA): TGCAGCGCAGGGGAGGGTCTAGCCTACGAGCAGTACTTC. This gives the protein CSAGEGLAYEQYF.

This chain uses TRBV15 with TRBJ2-3; possible D gene TRBD2, 6 bases. Germline V gene sequence: CDR1 LNHNV, CDR2 YYDKDF (reference sequence). Trimming stripped 5 bases from V and 0 bases from J, with 9 bases between. The CDR3 runs to 14 residues. The CDR3 loop reads CATSGGTSTDTQYF. The CDR3 nucleotides are TGTGCCACCAGCGGCGGGACTAGCACAGATACGCAGTATTTT. Looking up the rest from reference TRBV15 and TRBJ2-3 gives the full variable domain: DAMVIQNPRYQVTQFGKPVTLSCSQTLNHNVMYWYQQKSSQAPKLLFHYYDKDFNNEADTPDNFQSRRPNTSFCFLDIRSPGLGDTAMYLCATSGGTSTDTQYFGPGTRLTVL.

This clonotype was counted between two and nine times. The chain employs TRBV7-2 and TRBJ1-2, with D perhaps matching TRBD1 (6 bases). V lost 1 base to trimming and J lost 8 bases, with 17 bases between them. The CDR3 is 15 residues long. Germline CDR1 is SGHTA and CDR2 is FQGNSA. The CDR3 DNA reads TGTGCCAGCAGCTTAGTCGGGGGGCAGGGATTCGGCTACACCTTC. Encoded protein: CASSLVGGQGFGYTF.

This chain connects TRBV10-2 to TRBJ1-2, with D possibly TRBD1 on 6 matching bases. This CDR3 has 12 amino acids. The V end was cut by 6 bases, the J end by 8 bases, with 13 bases between. Per germline, CDR1 WSHSY and CDR2 SAAADI. CDR3 residues: CASSVYREGYTF. The CDR3 DNA reads TGCGCCAGCAGCGTCTACAGGGAGGGCTACACCTTC.

This clonotype was found a few times. This chain uses TRBV12-3 or TRBV12-4 with TRBJ1-6; 7 bases map to TRBD1. Losses at the gene ends were 6 bases for V and 1 base for J; bases not matched to a gene: 3. The CDR3 runs to 15 residues. The CDR3 spells CASRQGVSYNSPLHF. In DNA, the CDR3 is TGTGCCAGCAGGCAGGGGGTTTCCTATAATTCACCCCTCCACTTT.

This clonotype was detected ten times or more. The chain is built from TRBV15 and TRBJ1-5; D call uncertain. Trimming shortened V by 1 base and J by 3 bases, and 4 bases separated the two germline ends. This CDR3 comprises 13 residues. Germline-derived CDR1 and CDR2 are LNHNV and YYDKDF (reference sequence). The CDR3 sequence: CATSRVPNQPQHF. CDR3 sequence (DNA): TGTGCCACCAGCAGAGTACCCAATCAGCCCCAGCATTTT.

Details on this clonotype: Its ends do not fully match the called genes, so a read error is possible. V usage is TRBV10-3 and J usage is TRBJ1-4; 7 bases are a match to TRBD1. Germline lookup yields CDR1 ENHRY and CDR2 SYGVKD. This CDR3 has 14 residues. CDR3 region: CASSYEGANEKLFF. The CDR3 region has the DNA TGTGCCAGCAGTTACGAGGGGGCAAATGAAAAACTGTTTTTT.

This clonotype was found many times. V is TRBV29-1 and J is TRBJ1-2, with D perhaps TRBD1 (5 bases). Germline loops: CDR1 SQVTM, CDR2 ANQGSEA. This CDR3 comprises 13 residues. Trimming cost V 0 bases and J 3 bases, with 8 bases left between them. CDR3 nucleotide sequence: TGCAGCGTTGAAGAGGGGCATGACTATGGCTACACCTTC. Translated: CSVEEGHDYGYTF.